The T cell receptor beta chain described here comes from a study of OX40 agonist ivuxolimab in advanced cancers. Study in general: The eligibility criteria allowed prior anti-PD-1, anti-PD-L1 or anti-CTLA-4 therapy, and around 40% had some.

Study observations and caveats: Compared with CD4+, CD8+ T cells on average had more expanded clones. People who partly responded at 0.1-3.0 mg/kg had some of the least clonal expansion seen.

The investigators sampled blood at baseline, at cycle 4 day 1, and at cycle 7 day 1. Sequenced by immunoSEQ multiplex PCR; TCRdb stores in-frame clones only, minus some. The sample gives over 100,000 clones, around 93% of which show up once; around 0.15% is in the top ten. A remark on this clone: Its specificity is not known.

This sample comprised CD4+ or CD8+ T cells sorted from blood, obtained in a trial of the OX40 agonist ivuxolimab. The sequence was obtained from an adult with an advanced solid tumor such as melanoma, head and neck, liver or kidney cancer.

The CDR3 DNA sequence: TGTGCCAGCAGTTCACCCCGGGGGACCACAGATACGCAGTATTTT. Protein sequence: CASSSPRGTTDTQYF. The chain employs TRBV28 and TRBJ2-3, with a possible D match to TRBD2 (6 bases). The CDR3 spans 15 residues. Germline lookup yields CDR1 MDHEN and CDR2 SYDVKM. Trimming took 4 bases from V and 2 from J, leaving 13 bases between them.